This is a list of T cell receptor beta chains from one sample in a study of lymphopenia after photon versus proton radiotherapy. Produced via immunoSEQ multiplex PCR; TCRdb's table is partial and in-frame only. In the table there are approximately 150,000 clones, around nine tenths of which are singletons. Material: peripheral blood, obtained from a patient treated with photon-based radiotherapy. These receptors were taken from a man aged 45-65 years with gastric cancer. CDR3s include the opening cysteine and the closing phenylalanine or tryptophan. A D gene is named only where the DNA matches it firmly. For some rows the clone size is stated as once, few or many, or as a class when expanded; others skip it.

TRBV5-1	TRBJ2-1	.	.	TGCGCCAGCAAGGCACGATCTGGGGCCAATGAGCAGTTCTTC	CASKARSGANEQFF
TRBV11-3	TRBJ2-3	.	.	TGTGCCAGCAGCTTAGCCGGAGCCACAGATACGCAGTATTTT	CASSLAGATDTQYF
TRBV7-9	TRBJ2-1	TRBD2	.	TGTGCCAGCAGCCCGCCGTTCGGGGGGGGCGCCTACAATGAGCAGTTCTTC	CASSPPFGGGAYNEQFF
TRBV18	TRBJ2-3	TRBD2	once	TGTGCCAGCTCACCACTAGCGGGAGGCACAGATACGCAGTATTTT	CASSPLAGGTDTQYF
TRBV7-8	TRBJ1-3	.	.	TGTGCCAGCAGCTTATGGGACCTTGGAAACACCATATATTTT	CASSLWDLGNTIYF
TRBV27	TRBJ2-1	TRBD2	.	TGTGCCAGCAGTTTATCGTTTAGGGCTAGCGGGAGCAATGAGCAGTTCTTC	CASSLSFRASGSNEQFF
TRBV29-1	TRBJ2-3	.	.	TGCAGCGTTGGACGGGACAGCACAGATACGCAGTATTTT	CSVGRDSTDTQYF
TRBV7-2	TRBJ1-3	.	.	TGTGCCAGCAGCCCCGGACAGAACTCTGGAAACACCATATATTTT	CASSPGQNSGNTIYF
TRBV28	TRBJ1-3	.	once	TGTGCCAGCAGTTTTCGGGGGGCAGGAAACACCATATATTTT	CASSFRGAGNTIYF
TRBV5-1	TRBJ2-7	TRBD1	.	TGCGCCAGCAGCAGACGCAGGGGGCGAGAGCAGTACTTC	CASSRRRGREQYF
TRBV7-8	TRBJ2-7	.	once	TGTGCCAGCAGCCGGGCCTCGGTGGGCTACGAGCAGTACTTC	CASSRASVGYEQYF
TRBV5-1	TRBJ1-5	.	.	TGCGCCAGCAGCTTCGATCACTTTACGGCCAACAATCAGCCCCAGCATTTT	CASSFDHFTANNQPQHF
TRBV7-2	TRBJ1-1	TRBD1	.	TGTGCCAGCAGCTTATGGGACAGGTTCGCTGAAGCTTTCTTT	CASSLWDRFAEAFF
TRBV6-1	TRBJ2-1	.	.	TGTGCCAGCAGCTCCAATCACTACAATGAGCAGTTCTTC	CASSSNHYNEQFF
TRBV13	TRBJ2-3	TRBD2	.	TGTGCCAGTCGAGGGCGGGAGAAGGGACCAGATACGCAGTATTTT	CASRGREKGPDTQYF
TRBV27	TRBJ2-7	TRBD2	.	TGTGCCAGCAGTTTACTCTACTTGTTAGCGGGGTACGAGCAGTACTTC	CASSLLYLLAGYEQYF
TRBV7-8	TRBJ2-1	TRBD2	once	TGTGCCAGCAGCTTAAGTTCTAGCGGGAGGGCGATCATAAATGAGCAGTTCTTC	CASSLSSSGRAIINEQFF
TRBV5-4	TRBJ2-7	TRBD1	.	TGTGCCAGCAGCACACCGGGACAGGGTAACGAGCAGTACTTC	CASSTPGQGNEQYF
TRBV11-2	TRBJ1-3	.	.	TGTGCCAGCAGCTTAAGAAATCGGGAGGACGCTGGAAACACCATATATTTT	CASSLRNREDAGNTIYF
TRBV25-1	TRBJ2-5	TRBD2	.	TGTGCCAGCAGTGAATCGACTAGCGGACAAGAGACCCAGTACTTC	CASSESTSGQETQYF
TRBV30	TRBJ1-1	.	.	TGTGCCTGGAGTGTAGCCAGGGCCACTGAAGCTTTCTTT	CAWSVARATEAFF
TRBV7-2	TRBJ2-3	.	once	TGTGCCAGCAGTTCGCGGGGAACTAGCACAGATACGCAGTATTTT	CASSSRGTSTDTQYF
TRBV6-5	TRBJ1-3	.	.	TGTGCCAGCAGTAGGGAATCTGGAAACACCATATATTTT	CASSRESGNTIYF
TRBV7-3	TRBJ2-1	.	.	TGTGCCAGCAGCTCCGTCGGGACGGATCTCTACAATGAGCAGTTCTTC	CASSSVGTDLYNEQFF
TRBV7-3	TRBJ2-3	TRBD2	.	TGTGCCAGCAGCCGCCTTGGCGGGAGGTTGAACACAGATACGCAGTATTTT	CASSRLGGRLNTDTQYF
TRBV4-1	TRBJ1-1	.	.	TGCGCCAGCAGCCATTTCGAGGTTAATACTGAAGCTTTCTTT	CASSHFEVNTEAFF
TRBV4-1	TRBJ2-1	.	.	TGCGCCAGCAGCCAAGATACGCGGGATAGCAATGAGCAGTTCTTC	CASSQDTRDSNEQFF
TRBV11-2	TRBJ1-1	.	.	TGTGCCAGCAGCTTAGTGAGGGGGTTCGGCGAAGCTTTCTTT	CASSLVRGFGEAFF
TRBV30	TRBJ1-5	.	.	TGTGCCTGGAGTGTGAGGGTGGGCAATCAGCCCCAGCATTTT	CAWSVRVGNQPQHF
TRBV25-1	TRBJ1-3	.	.	TGTGCCAGCAGTCGCCAGCCTAACTCTGGAAACACCATATATTTT	CASSRQPNSGNTIYF
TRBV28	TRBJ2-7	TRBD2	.	TGTGCCACCCTCGGATTGGGGGGAAGGACTAGCGGGAGTCTCGAGCAGTACTTC	CATLGLGGRTSGSLEQYF
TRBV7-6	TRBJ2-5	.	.	TGTGCCAGCAGCATGGATGGACGAGAGACCCAGTACTTC	CASSMDGRETQYF
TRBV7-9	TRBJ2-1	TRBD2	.	TGTGCCAGCAGCCACAGACTAGCGGGAGGGGAGCAGTTCTTC	CASSHRLAGGEQFF
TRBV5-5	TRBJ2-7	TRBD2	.	TGTGCCAGCAGCAATACCGGGACTAGCGGGAGGCCAGAAACCTACGAGCAGTACTTC	CASSNTGTSGRPETYEQYF
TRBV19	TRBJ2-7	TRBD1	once	TGTGCCAGTAGTTTCGGGACAGGGGGCGAGCAGTACTTC	CASSFGTGGEQYF
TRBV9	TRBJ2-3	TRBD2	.	TGTGCCAGCAGCGTAGGGGGCGGGAGGGCCGCAGATACGCAGTATTTT	CASSVGGGRAADTQYF
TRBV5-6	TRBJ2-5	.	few	TGTGCCAGCAGCTTGGAGGACACCCAGTACTTC	CASSLEDTQYF
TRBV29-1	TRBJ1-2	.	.	TGCAGCGGCGGGACGCAACCGGATGGCTACACCTTC	CSGGTQPDGYTF
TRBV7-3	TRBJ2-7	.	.	TGTGCCAGCAGCCTCGTGTCTAGTGGGGAGCAGTACTTC	CASSLVSSGEQYF
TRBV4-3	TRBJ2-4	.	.	TGCGCCAGCAGCCAAGATTGGGCACCAGCCAAAAACATTCAGTACTTC	CASSQDWAPAKNIQYF
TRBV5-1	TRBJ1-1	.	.	TGCGCCAGCAGCTTCGGCACTGAAGCTTTCTTT	CASSFGTEAFF
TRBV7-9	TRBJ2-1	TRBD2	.	TGTGCCAGCAGCTTAGGGGCTAGCGGGAGCTCCTACAATGAGCAGTTCTTC	CASSLGASGSSYNEQFF
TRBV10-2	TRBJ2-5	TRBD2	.	TGCGCCACCCGGACTAGCGGGAGGCAGGAGACCCAGTACTTC	CATRTSGRQETQYF
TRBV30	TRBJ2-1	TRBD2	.	TGTGCCTGGAGTGTACCTAGCGGGAGGGGGAATGAGCAGTTCTTC	CAWSVPSGRGNEQFF
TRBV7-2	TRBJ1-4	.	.	TGTGCCAGCAGCCCAAGTGGGCAGACCAATAATGAAAAACTGTTTTTT	CASSPSGQTNNEKLFF
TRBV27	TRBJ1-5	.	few	TGTATTCCACAGCCCCAGCATTTT	CIPQPQHF
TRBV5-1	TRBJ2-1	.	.	TGCGCCAGCAGCTTAGGCACCAACAATGAGCAGTTCTTC	CASSLGTNNEQFF
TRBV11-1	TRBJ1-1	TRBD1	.	TGTGCCAGCAGCACGACAGGGGTAGGAGCTGAAGCTTTCTTT	CASSTTGVGAEAFF
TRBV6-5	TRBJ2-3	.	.	TGTGCCAGCAGTTACTCGTCCGGGGGTCGCACAGATACGCAGTATTTT	CASSYSSGGRTDTQYF
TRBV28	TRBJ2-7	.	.	TGTGCCAGCAGTTCGCCCATAAGGGCCCCTACCTACGAGCAGTACTTC	CASSSPIRAPTYEQYF
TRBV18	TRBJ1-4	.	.	TGTGCCAGCTCACCCTTAGTAGCGGCCTGGGTTGAAAAACTGTTTTTT	CASSPLVAAWVEKLFF
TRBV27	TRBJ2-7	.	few	TGTGCCAGCGGGCTCCTCGGGGGCGGGGAGCAGTACTTC	CASGLLGGGEQYF
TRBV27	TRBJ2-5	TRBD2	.	TGTGCCAGCAGTTCCGGACTAGCGGGAGGGGGGGAGACCCAGTACTTC	CASSSGLAGGGETQYF
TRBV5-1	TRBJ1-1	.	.	TGCGCCAGCAGCTTGTCTGTGGTGAACACTGAAGCTTTCTTT	CASSLSVVNTEAFF
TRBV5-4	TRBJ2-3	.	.	TGTGCCAGCAGCTCCGACACAGATACGCAGTATTTT	CASSSDTDTQYF
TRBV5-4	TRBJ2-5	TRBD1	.	TGTGCCAGCAGCCGCCGGGACAGGGGGCTGGGGCTCCAGTACTTC	CASSRRDRGLGLQYF
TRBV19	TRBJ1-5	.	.	TGTGCCAGTAGTATAGTTCCCAATCAGCCCCAGCATTTT	CASSIVPNQPQHF
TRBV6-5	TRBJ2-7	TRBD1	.	TGTGCCAGCAGTTCCCTCACAGGGGCAAACCCTCTCGAGCAGTACTTC	CASSSLTGANPLEQYF
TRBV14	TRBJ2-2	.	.	TGTGCCAGCAGCCAAGACTGGCCCACCGGGGAGCTGTTTTTT	CASSQDWPTGELFF